The next 20 T cell receptor beta chains were all read from a single sample in a study of T cell repertoires in cytomegalovirus infection. Each CDR3 protein is one row after TCRdb ran MiXCR on the reads. The sample records about 270,000 distinct CDR3 sequences, approximately 22% being singletons. Their antigens are not known. The source was cultured PBMCs, collected from culture after CMV antigen stimulation. These receptors originate from a human donor in good health (CMV status not recorded). Some clones in this sample may be carry-over from other donors' samples.

The V gene is TRBV12-3 or TRBV12-4, the J gene TRBJ1-1; TRBD1 matches at 7 bases. After removal of 3 bases from V and 6 bases from J, the junction contained 4 bases not matched to a gene. This CDR3 region has 13 residues. For the CDR3, the DNA is TGTGCCAGCAGTTTTAACCAGGGGGCTGAAGCTTTCTTT. Protein: CASSFNQGAEAFF.

In this sample, this clonotype turned up a few times. The CDR3 DNA is TGTGCCAGCAGTTACTCCCTACGCCGGGACAGGGGGAGTCAGCCCCAGCATTTT. Amino acids: CASSYSLRRDRGSQPQHF. The chain links TRBV6-2 or TRBV6-3 to TRBJ1-5; 11 bases match TRBD1. CDR3 length: 18 amino acids. CDR1 is MNHEY and CDR2 is SVGEGT in the germline V gene. The V gene end was trimmed by 0 bases and the J gene end by 6 bases; junction bases not matched to a gene: 10.

The chain couples TRBV20-1 to TRBJ1-2, with D possibly being TRBD1 (5 bases). The V and J ends lost 0 bases and 8 bases respectively, with 19 bases between them. CDR1 is DFQATT and CDR2 is SNEGSKA in the germline V gene (reference sequence). The CDR3 has 15 amino acids. CDR3 loop: CSAREGARANGGYTF. CDR3 sequence (DNA): TGCAGTGCTAGAGAAGGGGCCAGGGCGAACGGGGGCTACACCTTC.

Note on this clonotype: A read error may be the cause here, since a much bigger clone is one base away. The chain recombines TRBV7-8 with TRBJ1-6, with D tentatively TRBD1 (5 bases). In germline, CDR1 is SGHVS, CDR2 FQNEAQ. The CDR3 spans 16 residues. CDR3 nucleotides: TGTGCCAGCAGCTTAGTTCGCAGGGTAACTTCTTCACCCTTCCACTTT. Amino acids: CASSLVRRVTSSPFHF.

This clonotype was detected only a few times. The rearrangement joins TRBV12-3 or TRBV12-4 to TRBJ2-7, with 11 bases aligning to TRBD2. The CDR3 is 15 amino acids. V was clipped by 1 base and J by 5 bases; unmatched bases: 4. CDR3 coding DNA: TGTGCCAGCAGTTTAGGACTAGCGGGAATCCACGAGCAGTACGTC. This gives the protein CASSLGLAGIHEQYV.

This clonotype was counted between two and nine times. The chain employs TRBV4-1 and TRBJ2-1; TRBD1 might be the D (6 bases). This CDR3 is 13 amino acids long. V was shortened by 10 bases and J by 0 bases, with 10 bases between the two germline ends. CDR1 MGHRA and CDR2 YSYEKL come from the germline V gene. The DNA for the CDR3 is TGCGCCACTGCGACAGGCTCCTACAATGAGCAGTTCTTC. This translates into CATATGSYNEQFF.

Ten or more counts support this clonotype. The chain combines TRBV7-2 with TRBJ2-7, with D tentatively TRBD2 (7 bases). From germline, CDR1 is SGHTA and CDR2 FQGNSA. The V end lost 2 bases, the J end lost 0 bases, and 23 bases lay between the germline ends. The CDR3 runs to 19 residues. As DNA, the CDR3 is TGTGCCAGCAGCTTAAAACCGGGGGGCAGGGATAGCTACTCCTACGAGCAGTACTTC. Translation: CASSLKPGGRDSYSYEQYF.

The CDR3 region is CASSPRAGNYGYTF. In DNA form, the CDR3 reads TGCGCCAGCAGCCCTAGGGCCGGGAACTATGGCTACACCTTC. V is TRBV4-1 and J is TRBJ1-2; D not certain. This CDR3 contains 14 residues. The germline gives CDR1 MGHRA, CDR2 YSYEKL. V lost 4 bases and J 2 bases, leaving 11 bases between the germline ends.

This clonotype was seen a few times. The chain links TRBV7-9 to TRBJ2-1; D is undetermined. V was pared by 5 bases and J by 6 bases, with 11 bases between. The germline gives CDR1 SEHNR, CDR2 FQNEAQ (reference sequence). The CDR3 is 13 residues long. The CDR3 here is CASSPTITNEQFF. For the CDR3, the DNA is TGTGCCAGCAGCCCAACGATAACCAATGAGCAGTTCTTC.

The chain couples TRBV29-1 to TRBJ2-7; D perhaps matches TRBD2 (6 bases). With 6 bases removed from V and 0 bases from J, the gap between germline ends came to 15 bases. This CDR3 has 14 amino acids. Germline CDR1 reads SQVTM; CDR2 reads ANQGSEA. CDR3 residues: CSVKGSGDSYEQYF. Here the CDR3 DNA reads TGCAGCGTAAAAGGTAGCGGAGACTCCTACGAGCAGTACTTC.

This CDR3 reads CASSSSREGPYEQFF. The CDR3 DNA follows: TGTGCCAGCAGCTCAAGCCGGGAGGGCCCTTATGAGCAGTTCTTC. V gene TRBV7-9 combines with J gene TRBJ2-1; 8 bases fit TRBD2. J gave up 8 bases and V 4 bases, and 10 bases lay outside the gene matches. CDR1 SEHNR and CDR2 FQNEAQ come from the germline V gene (reference sequence). There are 15 residues in the CDR3.

At least ten counts were recorded for this clonotype. The V call is TRBV7-6, the J call TRBJ2-3; D not resolved. Germline-derived CDR1 and CDR2 are SGHVS and FNYEAQ. The CDR3 covers 15 residues. V was clipped by 1 base and J by 2 bases, with 10 bases between them. CDR3 nucleotide sequence: TGTGCCAGCAGCTTAGTGCGGTCAAACACAGATACGCAGTATTTT. It yields the protein CASSLVRSNTDTQYF.

This clonotype was seen more than once but under ten times. The CDR3 DNA follows: TGTGCCACCAGCAGAGGGACTAGCGGGAACCAAGAGACCCAGTACTTC. Protein: CATSRGTSGNQETQYF. The J gene is TRBJ2-5, the V gene TRBV15; TRBD2 aligns across 12 bases. Germline V lookup: CDR1 LNHNV, CDR2 YYDKDF (reference sequence). The CDR3 runs 16 residues. Germline trimming cut 1 base from V and 0 bases from J; bases unmatched to any gene: 0.

There are many counts of this clonotype. This chain links TRBV7-2 with TRBJ2-1; D remains ambiguous. This CDR3 is 13 amino acids long. With 2 bases removed from V and 5 bases from J, the gap between germline ends came to 7 bases. Germline V gene data show CDR1 as SGHTA and CDR2 as FQGNSA. The CDR3 reads CASSLKTDNEQFF. CDR3 nucleotide sequence: TGTGCCAGCAGCTTAAAGACGGACAATGAGCAGTTCTTC.

This clonotype was detected ten times or more. The chain combines TRBV7-2 with TRBJ2-6; unclear D gene. V was clipped by 1 base and J by 2 bases, with 9 bases between them. This CDR3 has 16 amino acids. CDR1 SGHTA and CDR2 FQGNSA come from the germline V gene. DNA for the CDR3: TGTGCCAGCAGCTTAGGGTCGCCTACTGGGGCCAACGTCCTGACTTTC. Amino acids: CASSLGSPTGANVLTF.

This chain connects TRBV24-1 to TRBJ2-5; 9 bases are a match to TRBD1. Per germline, CDR1 KGHDR and CDR2 SFDVKD. The V gene end was trimmed by 5 bases and the J gene end by 5 bases; junction bases not matched to a gene: 8. The CDR3 extends over 15 amino acids. CDR3 DNA: TGTGCCACCAGTGGGGGGACAGGGAGAACGGAGACCCAGTACTTC. This codes for CATSGGTGRTETQYF.

The chain joins TRBV18 to TRBJ1-5; the D is unclear. Germline V CDR1 and CDR2: KGHSH, LQKENI. Trimming shortened V by 2 bases and J by 3 bases, and 8 bases separated the two germline ends. The CDR3 runs 14 residues. CDR3 sequence reads: CASSPERDNQPQHF. DNA for the CDR3: TGTGCCAGCTCACCAGAAAGGGACAATCAGCCCCAGCATTTT.

The CDR3 loop reads CASSTNRDRSTDTQYF. The CDR3 nucleotides read TGTGCCAGCAGTACAAACCGGGACAGGAGCACAGATACGCAGTATTTT. V is TRBV6-2 or TRBV6-3 and J is TRBJ2-3, with 8 bases lining up with TRBD1. Looked up from germline, CDR1 is MNHEY and CDR2 is SVGEGT. V lost 5 bases to trimming and J lost 0 bases; unmatched junction nucleotides: 7. The CDR3 is 16 residues long.

This clonotype was counted only a few times. The V gene is TRBV7-9, the J gene TRBJ2-7; a weak D match, TRBD2 (5 bases). The CDR3 covers 14 residues. CDR1 and CDR2 from the germline V gene are SEHNR and FQNEAQ (reference sequence). V was cut by 7 bases and J by 6 bases, with 19 bases left in between. DNA for the CDR3: TGTGCCAGCAACCCTAGTGGTGTGAGCGGCGAGCAGTACTTC. Translating it yields CASNPSGVSGEQYF.

The table lists this clonotype with many counts. The rearrangement links TRBV7-8 to TRBJ2-6; 7 nucleotides agree with TRBD2. CDR3 size: 20 residues. Unmatched junction bases numbered 16, after V lost 4 bases and J lost 1 base. Germline V gene sequence: CDR1 SGHVS, CDR2 FQNEAQ. The CDR3 is CASSSISWRESISGANVLTF. In DNA form, the CDR3 reads TGTGCCAGCAGCTCCATATCTTGGCGGGAGTCTATTTCTGGGGCCAACGTCCTGACTTTC.